Following are 18 T cell receptor beta chains from one sample sequenced in a study of a mutant IDH1 vaccine in newly diagnosed glioma. The assay was immunoSEQ multiplex PCR, and TCRdb's table has in-frame clones only and misses some. In the table there are 110,000 or so clones, 85% to 90% of which are singletons. Described time point: week 11, during vaccination. Every vaccine dose comprised 300 ug of mutant IDH1 20-mer peptide plus topical imiquimod. No antigens are known for them. The sample was PBMCs, taken from a glioma patient whose treatment included an IDH1 peptide vaccine. The receptors here all came from a woman between 45 and 65 years old with glioma.

This rearrangement joins TRBV12-5 to TRBJ2-7, with unresolved D. Germline CDR1 is LGHNT and CDR2 is FRNRAP. The CDR3 is made up of 12 amino acids. Trimming took off 4 bases at V and 10 bases at J, with 14 bases between the two ends. CDR3 region: CASGSRFRSQYF. The DNA for the CDR3 is TGTGCTAGTGGTTCAAGGTTTAGAAGTCAGTACTTC. The whole variable domain, remainder taken from reference TRBV12-5 and TRBJ2-7, is DARVTQTPRHKVTEMGQEVTMRCQPILGHNTVFWYRQTMMQGLELLAYFRNRAPLDDSGMPKDRFSAEMPDATLATLKIQPSEPRDSAVYFCASGSRFRSQYFGPGTRLTVT.

The J gene is TRBJ2-6, the V gene TRBV18, with D unresolved. V was trimmed by 1 base and J by 0 bases, leaving 4 bases between them. Germline CDR1 reads KGHSH; CDR2 reads LQKENI. The CDR3 is made up of 15 amino acids. CDR3 coding DNA: TGTGCCAGCTCACCACAGAGCTCTGGGGCCAACGTCCTGACTTTC. It specifies CASSPQSSGANVLTF.

The chain joins TRBV5-5 to TRBJ2-7, with 7 bases identical to TRBD1. Per the germline V gene, CDR1 is SGHKS and CDR2 is YYEKEE (reference sequence). V shed 1 base, J shed 4 bases, and the junction held 8 bases outside the gene matches. The CDR3 contains 15 residues. CDR3 region: CASSLWGQRTYEQYF. The CDR3 bases are TGTGCCAGCAGCTTGTGGGGACAGAGGACGTACGAGCAGTACTTC.

This chain links TRBV7-9 with TRBJ2-1; TRBD1 matches at 8 bases. Losses at the gene ends were 5 bases for V and 9 bases for J; bases not matched to a gene: 3. Germline CDR1 reads SEHNR; CDR2 reads FQNEAQ (reference sequence). CDR3 length: 12 residues. The CDR3 reads CASSGTGAEQFF. As DNA, the CDR3 is TGTGCCAGCAGCGGGACAGGAGCTGAGCAGTTCTTC.

A few counts support this clone. Written as DNA, the CDR3 is TGTGCCAGTAGTAGACAGGATAACAATGAGCAGTTCTTC. It codes for CASSRQDNNEQFF. The rearrangement joins TRBV19 to TRBJ2-1, with D possibly being TRBD1 (6 bases). The CDR3 has 13 residues. The germline CDR1 and CDR2 sequences are LNHDA and SQIVND (reference sequence). V was pared by 4 bases and J by 5 bases, with 9 bases between.

This rearrangement joins TRBV6-1 to TRBJ2-7, with 7 bases aligning to TRBD1. Germline trimming cut 6 bases from V and 4 bases from J; bases unmatched to any gene: 9. Germline V gives CDR1 MNHNS, CDR2 SASEGT. This CDR3 region has 14 residues. CDR3 sequence: CASSLGTAAYEQYF. In nucleotides, the CDR3 is TGTGCCAGCAGCCTAGGGACAGCGGCGTACGAGCAGTACTTC.

The CDR3 sequence: CASSLAGDRAFF. For the CDR3, the DNA is TGTGCCAGCAGTTTGGCGGGGGATAGAGCTTTCTTT. The chain couples TRBV28 to TRBJ1-1, with TRBD1 as a possible D gene (5 bases). Per germline, CDR1 MDHEN and CDR2 SYDVKM. The ends were cut back, 3 bases at V and 10 bases at J, with 12 bases in the middle. The CDR3 is 12 residues long.

The DNA of the CDR3 is TGTGCCTGGAGGGGGTCGGGGAAGACCCAGTACTTC. Protein product: CAWRGSGKTQYF. The chain joins TRBV30 to TRBJ2-5, with D possibly TRBD2 on 5 matching bases. Trimming removed 3 bases from V and 6 bases from J, with 11 bases in between. This CDR3 has 12 residues. Germline values: CDR1 GTSNPN, CDR2 SVGIG (reference sequence).

This clone was seen a handful of times. The chain combines TRBV5-6 with TRBJ1-1; perhaps TRBD1 as D (5 bases). Germline values: CDR1 SGHDT, CDR2 YYEEEE. This CDR3 has 14 amino acids. The ends were cut back, 0 bases at V and 0 bases at J, with 6 bases in the middle. The CDR3 here is CASSLDRMNTEAFF. As DNA, the CDR3 is TGTGCCAGCAGCTTGGACAGGATGAACACTGAAGCTTTCTTT.

This sequence joins TRBV4-2 and TRBJ1-2; D remains unclear. Trimming stripped 3 bases from V and 4 bases from J, with 15 bases between. The V gene's germline CDR1 is LGHNA and CDR2 YNFKEQ. CDR3 length equals 15 residues. In nucleotides, the CDR3 is TGTGCCAGCAGCCAGATTGACGGAGACCCCTATGGCTACACCTTC. This codes for CASSQIDGDPYGYTF.

V usage is TRBV28 and J usage is TRBJ2-7; 8 bases match TRBD2. This CDR3 comprises 17 residues. Germline V gene sequence: CDR1 MDHEN, CDR2 SYDVKM. V lost 5 bases to trimming and J lost 1 base; unmatched junction nucleotides: 13. The CDR3 coding sequence is TGTGCCAGCAGTCTTACCCCGAGCGGGAGTGGGTCCTACGAGCAGTACTTC. It codes for CASSLTPSGSGSYEQYF.

This chain links TRBV6-5 with TRBJ2-7, with 9 bases fitting TRBD1. From germline, CDR1 is MNHEY and CDR2 SVGAGI. The CDR3 runs to 15 residues. V lost 4 bases and J lost 3; bases outside the gene matches: 7. The CDR3 sequence is CASSFRDRVFYEQYF. The CDR3 DNA reads TGTGCCAGCAGTTTTCGGGACAGGGTATTCTACGAGCAGTACTTC.

This chain joins TRBV9 and TRBJ2-2; 8 bases fit TRBD2. The junction had 5 bases not matched to a gene; V was cut back by 0 bases and J by 7 bases. This CDR3 contains 15 residues. From germline, CDR1 is SGDLS and CDR2 YYNGEE. This chain's CDR3 is CASSVDGRGGGELFF. The DNA for the CDR3 is TGTGCCAGCAGCGTAGACGGGAGGGGAGGCGGGGAGCTGTTTTTT.

The chain recombines TRBV27 with TRBJ2-7; D not resolved. The V end was cut by 4 bases, the J end by 0 bases, with 7 bases between. Germline assignment: CDR1 MNHEY and CDR2 SMNVEV (reference sequence). CDR3 length: 13 amino acids. CDR3 amino acids: CASSSGSSYEQYF. CDR3 bases: TGTGCCAGCAGTTCGGGTTCCTCCTACGAGCAGTACTTC.

The genes are TRBV10-1 and TRBJ2-2; no clear D. The germline gives CDR1 WNHNN, CDR2 SYGVQD (reference sequence). The CDR3 runs 12 residues. With 6 bases removed from V and 5 bases from J, the gap between germline ends came to 7 bases. CDR3 in amino acids: CASSFNTGELFF. The CDR3 coding sequence is TGCGCCAGCAGCTTCAATACCGGGGAGCTGTTTTTT.

This clone occurred once. The J gene is TRBJ1-1, the V gene TRBV28; D perhaps matches TRBD1 (5 bases). CDR1 is MDHEN and CDR2 is SYDVKM in the germline V gene. V was shortened by 0 bases and J by 2 bases, with 16 bases between the two germline ends. This CDR3 is 17 amino acids long. The CDR3 coding sequence is TGTGCCAGCAGTTTATGGGGGGTGGGCCGTCGTAACACTGAAGCTTTCTTT. Translated: CASSLWGVGRRNTEAFF.

J is TRBJ1-4 and V is TRBV2, with TRBD1 identical over 9 bases. V lost 7 bases to trimming and J lost 0 bases; unmatched junction nucleotides: 6. This CDR3 comprises 16 residues. Germline lookup yields CDR1 SNHLY and CDR2 FYNNEI. In DNA form, the CDR3 reads TGTGCCAGCAACGAACAGGGGGCATCAACTAATGAAAAACTGTTTTTT. Protein product: CASNEQGASTNEKLFF.

The J gene is TRBJ2-1, the V gene TRBV28, with a weak D call TRBD1 (6 bases). CDR3 length: 17 residues. V was shortened by 5 bases and J by 5 bases, with 22 bases between the two germline ends. Germline-derived CDR1 and CDR2 are MDHEN and SYDVKM. The CDR3 protein is CASSSLAPEGVDNEQFF. The CDR3 DNA is TGTGCCAGCAGTAGTTTAGCACCCGAGGGGGTTGACAATGAGCAGTTCTTC. Variable domain in full (rest from reference TRBV28 and TRBJ2-1): DVKVTQSSRYLVKRTGEKVFLECVQDMDHENMFWYRQDPGLGLRLIYFSYDVKMKEKGDIPEGYSVSREKKERFSLILESASTNQTSMYLCASSSLAPEGVDNEQFFGPGTRLTVL.